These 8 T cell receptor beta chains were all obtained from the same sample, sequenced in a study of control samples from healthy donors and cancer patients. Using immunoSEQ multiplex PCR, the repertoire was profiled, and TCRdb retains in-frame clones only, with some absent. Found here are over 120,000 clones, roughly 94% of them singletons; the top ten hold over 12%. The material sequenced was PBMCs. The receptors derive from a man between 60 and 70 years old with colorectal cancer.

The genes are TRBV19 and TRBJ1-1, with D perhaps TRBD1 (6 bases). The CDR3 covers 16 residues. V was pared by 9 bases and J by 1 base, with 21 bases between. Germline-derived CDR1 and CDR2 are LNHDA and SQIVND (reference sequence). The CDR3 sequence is CASRTRGSTRNTEAFF. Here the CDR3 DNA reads TGTGCCAGCCGGACCAGGGGATCGACCAGGAACACTGAAGCTTTCTTT.

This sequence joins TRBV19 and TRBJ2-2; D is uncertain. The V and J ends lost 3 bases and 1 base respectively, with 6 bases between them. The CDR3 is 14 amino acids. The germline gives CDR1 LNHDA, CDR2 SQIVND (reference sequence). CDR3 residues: CASSISGNTGELFF. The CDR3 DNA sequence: TGTGCCAGTAGTATTTCCGGGAACACCGGGGAGCTGTTTTTT.

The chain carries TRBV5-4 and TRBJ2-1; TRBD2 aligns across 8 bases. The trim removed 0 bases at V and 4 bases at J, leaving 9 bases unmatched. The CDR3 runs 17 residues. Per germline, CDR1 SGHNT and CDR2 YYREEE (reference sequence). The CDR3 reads CASSLGGGASGYNEQFF. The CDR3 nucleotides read TGTGCCAGCAGCTTGGGGGGCGGGGCTAGCGGGTACAATGAGCAGTTCTTC.

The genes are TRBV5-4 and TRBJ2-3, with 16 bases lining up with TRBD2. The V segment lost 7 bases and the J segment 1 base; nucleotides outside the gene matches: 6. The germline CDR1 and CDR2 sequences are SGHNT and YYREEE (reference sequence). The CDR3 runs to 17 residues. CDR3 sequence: CASVGTSGGAGTDTQYF. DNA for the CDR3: TGTGCCAGCGTCGGGACTAGCGGGGGGGCGGGCACAGATACGCAGTATTTT.

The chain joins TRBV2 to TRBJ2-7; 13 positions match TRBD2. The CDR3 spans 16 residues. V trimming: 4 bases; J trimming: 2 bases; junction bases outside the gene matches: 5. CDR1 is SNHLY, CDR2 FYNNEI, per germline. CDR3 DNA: TGTGCCAGCAGTGTAGCCGGGACTAGCGGGGCCTACGAGCAGTACTTC. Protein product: CASSVAGTSGAYEQYF.

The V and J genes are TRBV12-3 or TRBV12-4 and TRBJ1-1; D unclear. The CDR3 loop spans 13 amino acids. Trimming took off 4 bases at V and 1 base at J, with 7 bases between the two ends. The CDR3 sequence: CASSYTTNTEAFF. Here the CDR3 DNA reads TGTGCCAGCAGTTACACAACGAACACTGAAGCTTTCTTT.

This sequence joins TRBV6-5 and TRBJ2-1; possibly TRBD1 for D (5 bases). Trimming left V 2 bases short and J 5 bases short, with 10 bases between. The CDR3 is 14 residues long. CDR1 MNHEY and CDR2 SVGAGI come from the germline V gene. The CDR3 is CASSYGAGNNEQFF. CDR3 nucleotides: TGTGCCAGCAGTTACGGGGCAGGGAACAATGAGCAGTTCTTC.

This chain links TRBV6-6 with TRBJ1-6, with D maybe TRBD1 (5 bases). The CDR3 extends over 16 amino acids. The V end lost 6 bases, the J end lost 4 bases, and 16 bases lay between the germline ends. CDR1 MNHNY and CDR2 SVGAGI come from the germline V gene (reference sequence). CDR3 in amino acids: CASSLLGPPYNSPLHF. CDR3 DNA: TGTGCCAGCAGCCTCCTGGGGCCCCCTTATAATTCACCCCTCCACTTT.